This T cell receptor (beta chain) was sequenced during a study of OX40 agonist ivuxolimab in advanced cancers. Study summary: Ivuxolimab was delivered to patients intravenously every 2 weeks at doses spanning 0.01 to 10 mg/kg. Patients assigned to dose escalation were diagnosed with hepatocellular carcinoma, melanoma, renal cell or head and neck cancer.

Some clones are missing from TCRdb's copy, which holds only in-frame ones; the method was immunoSEQ multiplex PCR. The data contain tens of thousands of clones, approximately 91% of them singletons. This CDR3 has 14 amino acids. With V trimmed by 7 bases and J by 5 bases, 8 bases remained unmatched. Germline V CDR1 and CDR2: SEHNR, FQNEAQ (reference sequence). The material sequenced was CD4+ or CD8+ T cells sorted from blood, taken in a trial of the OX40 agonist ivuxolimab. This chain uses TRBV7-9 with TRBJ2-1, with 7 bases lining up with TRBD2. The clonotype originates from an adult with an advanced solid tumor such as melanoma, head and neck, liver or kidney cancer. DNA for the CDR3: TGTGCCAGCAATAGGGAGGGCCGACACAATGAGCAGTTCTTC. Translated: CASNREGRHNEQFF.